Listed below are T cell receptor beta chains from one sample, sequenced in a study of CD8 T cells in ankylosing spondylitis. TCRdb analysed the 5' RACE reads with MiXCR anew, one entry per CDR3 protein. This sample carries 40,000 to 50,000 distinct CDR3 sequences, less than 3% of them seen once, and the ten largest clones take approximately 4.2%. The sample comprised blood, either unsorted or a sorted T cell fraction (not recorded which). These TCRs come from a male donor with ankylosing spondylitis or in good health (not recorded which). Each CDR3 is given without its conserved first and last residue. Each record gives: clone size, V gene, J gene, D gene, CDR3 protein. The D gene is left open where the match is weak. Not all rows give a size; the values are once, few, many and, for expanded clones, a class.

>many|TRBV9|TRBJ2-5|NA
ASSAKGGGQETQY
>many|TRBV9|TRBJ2-7|TRBD2
ASSFGTSSYEQY
>many|TRBV9|TRBJ1-5|NA
ASSVAADGDQPQH
>few|TRBV9|TRBJ2-2|NA
ASSARTSTNTGELF
>many|TRBV9|TRBJ2-3|NA
ASSVVVGAADTQY
>many|TRBV9|TRBJ1-2|TRBD1
ASSVAAGGDGYT
>many|TRBV9|TRBJ2-2|NA
ASSVAQGGTGELF
>many|TRBV9|TRBJ2-5|TRBD2
ASSGHLAGGQETQY
>many|TRBV9|TRBJ2-7|TRBD1
ASSVGDRGAYEQY
>NA|TRBV9|TRBJ2-2|NA
ASSVGPSGRGTGELF
>many|TRBV25-1|TRBJ2-6|TRBD1
ASAHRGSGANVLT
>many|TRBV9|TRBJ2-1|NA
ASSLRGGGSSYNEQF
>many|TRBV9|TRBJ2-7|TRBD1
ASSSRDSSYEQY
>many|TRBV9|TRBJ2-7|TRBD1
ASSVGQGAVHEQY
>many|TRBV9|TRBJ2-1|NA
ASSVATSTPQQF
>many|TRBV23-1|TRBJ2-7|NA
ASSLLAGHSYEQY
>many|TRBV9|TRBJ2-5|TRBD2
ASSARLAQETQY
>many|TRBV9|TRBJ2-2|TRBD2
ASSGLAGGQAGELF
>many|TRBV9|TRBJ2-1|NA
ASSVAGAGNEQF
>many|TRBV9|TRBJ2-7|TRBD1
ASSKMTGYEQY
>many|TRBV9|TRBJ1-1|NA
ASSAPGGSLNTEAF
>many|TRBV9|TRBJ2-2|TRBD2
ASSVAGGSTGELF
>many|TRBV9|TRBJ2-3|NA
ASSVGSRWADTQY
>many|TRBV9|TRBJ2-5|NA
ASSVAGDEETQY
>many|TRBV9|TRBJ2-2|NA
ASSVAISNTGELF
>many|TRBV9|TRBJ2-3|NA
ASSVESVITDTQY
>many|TRBV9|TRBJ1-4|TRBD1
ASSPRTGEKLF
>many|TRBV9|TRBJ2-4|NA
ASSVAPGGGKNIQY
>many|TRBV9|TRBJ2-2|NA
ASSVGPEVTGELF
>many|TRBV9|TRBJ2-7|NA
ASSGAGDSYEQY
>many|TRBV9|TRBJ2-1|TRBD2
ASSPLSGVNNNEQF
>few|TRBV9|TRBJ2-7|NA
ASSDPRGVYSEQY
>NA|TRBV9|TRBJ2-1|TRBD2
ASSETSGKGTEQF
>many|TRBV9|TRBJ2-1|NA
ASSVAPGRRNEQF
>medium-sized|TRBV9|TRBJ2-1|NA
ASSVTVSDEQF
>NA|TRBV9|TRBJ1-2|NA
ASSPGQSGGYT
>many|TRBV9|TRBJ2-7|NA
ASSETVSYEQY
>many|TRBV21-1|TRBJ2-1|NA
ASSKARTSGRVTVEQF
>NA|TRBV9|TRBJ2-7|NA
ASSVGFTVAYEQY
>many|TRBV9|TRBJ2-1|TRBD2
ASSPLAGGPYNEQF
>NA|TRBV9|TRBJ2-1|NA
ASSAAWVARVNEQF
>many|TRBV9|TRBJ2-1|TRBD1
ASSVSISSDRGRDEQF
>many|TRBV9|TRBJ2-6|TRBD2
ASSVAPSGNTGANVLT
>many|TRBV9|TRBJ2-5|NA
ASSVVGSPEFETQY
>many|TRBV9|TRBJ2-3|NA
ASSSLGYTDTQY
>many|TRBV9|TRBJ2-1|NA
ASSVIATQGEQF
>few|TRBV9|TRBJ2-3|TRBD2
ASSPLLAGSTDTQY
>NA|TRBV9|TRBJ2-2|NA
ASSVSPWTTSAGELF
>many|TRBV9|TRBJ2-2|NA
ASSTGEFAGELF
>NA|TRBV9|TRBJ2-3|TRBD2
ASSAGTSGSTDTQY
>many|TRBV9|TRBJ1-2|TRBD1
ASSPGQGPYGYT
>many|TRBV6-7|TRBJ2-7|NA
ASSYYPTDRWGKSGEQY
>NA|TRBV9|NA|TRBD1
ATSPRQGTDTQH
>many|TRBV9|TRBJ2-5|NA
ASSADSQETQY
>many|TRBV9|TRBJ2-5|NA
ASSAGASQETQY
>many|TRBV9|TRBJ2-1|TRBD1
ASSAGQGTYNEQF
>many|TRBV9|TRBJ2-5|NA
ASSVGSFAQETQY
>many|TRBV9|TRBJ2-5|NA
ASSVGRPTQETQY
>many|TRBV9|TRBJ2-4|TRBD2
ASSAPTSGLAKNIQY